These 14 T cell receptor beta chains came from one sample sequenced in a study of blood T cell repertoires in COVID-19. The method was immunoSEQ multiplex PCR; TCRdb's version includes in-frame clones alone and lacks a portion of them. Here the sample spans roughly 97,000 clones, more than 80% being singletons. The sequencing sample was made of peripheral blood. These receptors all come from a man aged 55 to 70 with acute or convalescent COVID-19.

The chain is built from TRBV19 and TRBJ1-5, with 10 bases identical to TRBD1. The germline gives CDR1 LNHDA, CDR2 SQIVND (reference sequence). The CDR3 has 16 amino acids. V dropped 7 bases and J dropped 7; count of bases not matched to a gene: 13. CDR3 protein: CASTKDRGFVGQPQHF. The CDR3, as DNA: TGTGCCAGTACAAAGGACAGGGGGTTCGTAGGACAGCCCCAGCATTTT.

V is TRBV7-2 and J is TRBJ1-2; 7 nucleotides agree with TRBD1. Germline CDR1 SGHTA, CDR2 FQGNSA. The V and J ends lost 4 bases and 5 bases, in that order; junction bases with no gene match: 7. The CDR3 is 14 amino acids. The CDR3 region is CASSSNRGSYGYTF. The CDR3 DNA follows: TGTGCCAGCAGCTCCAACAGGGGATCATATGGCTACACCTTC.

In DNA form, the CDR3 reads TGTGCCAGCAGCTTGGGGACAGGGATCCAAGAGACCCAGTACTTC. This gives the protein CASSLGTGIQETQYF. The chain recombines TRBV5-8 with TRBJ2-5; 8 positions agree with TRBD1. The CDR3 has 15 residues. Trimming took 0 bases from V and 1 from J; bases not matched to a gene: 2. In germline, CDR1 is SGHTS, CDR2 YDEGEE.

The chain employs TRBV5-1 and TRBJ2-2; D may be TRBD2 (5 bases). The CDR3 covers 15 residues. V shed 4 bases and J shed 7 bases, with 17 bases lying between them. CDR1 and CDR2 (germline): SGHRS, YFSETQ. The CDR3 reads CASSAIANGDGELFF. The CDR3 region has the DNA TGCGCCAGCAGCGCAATAGCGAATGGAGACGGGGAGCTGTTTTTT. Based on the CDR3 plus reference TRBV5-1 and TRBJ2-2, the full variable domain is KAGVTQTPRYLIKTRGQQVTLSCSPISGHRSVSWYQQTPGQGLQFLFEYFSETQRNKGNFPGRFSGRQFSNSRSEMNVSTLELGDSALYLCASSAIANGDGELFFGEGSRLTVL.

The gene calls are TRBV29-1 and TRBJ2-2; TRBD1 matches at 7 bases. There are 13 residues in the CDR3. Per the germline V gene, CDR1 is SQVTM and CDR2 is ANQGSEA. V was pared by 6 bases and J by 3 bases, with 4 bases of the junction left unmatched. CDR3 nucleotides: TGCAGCGTCGCACAGGGGTACACCGGGGAGCTGTTTTTT. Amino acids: CSVAQGYTGELFF.

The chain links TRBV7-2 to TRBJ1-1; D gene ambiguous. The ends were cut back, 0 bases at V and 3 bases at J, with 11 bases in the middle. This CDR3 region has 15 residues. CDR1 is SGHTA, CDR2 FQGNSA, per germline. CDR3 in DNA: TGTGCCAGCAGCTTAGCAGGCAGGACTTACACTGAAGCTTTCTTT. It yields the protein CASSLAGRTYTEAFF. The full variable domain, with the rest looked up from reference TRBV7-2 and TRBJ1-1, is GAGVSQSPSNKVTEKGKDVELRCDPISGHTALYWYRQSLGQGLEFLIYFQGNSAPDKSGLPSDRFSAERTGGSVSTLTIQRTQQEDSAVYLCASSLAGRTYTEAFFGQGTRLTVV.

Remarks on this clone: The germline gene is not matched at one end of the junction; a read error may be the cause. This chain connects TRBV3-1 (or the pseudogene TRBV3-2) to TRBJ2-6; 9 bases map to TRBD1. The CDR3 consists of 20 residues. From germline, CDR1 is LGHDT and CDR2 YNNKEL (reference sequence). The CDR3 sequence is CASNQVPGQGSRSGANVLTF. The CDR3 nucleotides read TGTGCCAGCAACCAAGTCCCGGGACAGGGTTCCAGATCTGGGGCCAACGTCCTGACTTTC.

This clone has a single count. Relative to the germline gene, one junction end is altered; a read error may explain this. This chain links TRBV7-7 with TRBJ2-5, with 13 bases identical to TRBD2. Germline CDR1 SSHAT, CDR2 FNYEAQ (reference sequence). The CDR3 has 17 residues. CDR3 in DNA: TGTGCTAGCAGCTTAGGCCAACTAGCGGGAGGGGCAGAGACCCAGTACTTC. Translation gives CASSLGQLAGGAETQYF.

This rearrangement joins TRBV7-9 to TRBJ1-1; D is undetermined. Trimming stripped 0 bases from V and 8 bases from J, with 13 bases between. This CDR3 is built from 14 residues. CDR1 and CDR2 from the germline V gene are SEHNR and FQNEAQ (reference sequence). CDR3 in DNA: TGTGCCAGCAGCTTAGCGATTTTGGCGGGGGAAGCTTTCTTT. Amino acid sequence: CASSLAILAGEAFF.

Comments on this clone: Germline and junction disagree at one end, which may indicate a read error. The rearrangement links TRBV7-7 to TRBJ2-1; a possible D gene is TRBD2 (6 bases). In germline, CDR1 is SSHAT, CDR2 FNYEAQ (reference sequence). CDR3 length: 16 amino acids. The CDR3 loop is CASSLGSSGSYNEQFF. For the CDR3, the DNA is TGTGCTAGCAGCCTAGGGAGTAGCGGATCCTACAATGAGCAGTTCTTC.

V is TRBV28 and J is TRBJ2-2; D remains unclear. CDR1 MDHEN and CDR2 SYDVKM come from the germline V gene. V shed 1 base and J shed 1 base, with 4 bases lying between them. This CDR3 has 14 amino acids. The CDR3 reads CASSLYRNTGELFF. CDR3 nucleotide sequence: TGTGCCAGCAGTTTATACAGGAACACCGGGGAGCTGTTTTTT.

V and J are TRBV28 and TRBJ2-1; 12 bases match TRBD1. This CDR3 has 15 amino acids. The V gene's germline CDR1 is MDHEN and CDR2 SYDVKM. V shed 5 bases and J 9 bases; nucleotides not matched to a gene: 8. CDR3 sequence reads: CASSHPGQGAREQFF. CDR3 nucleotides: TGTGCCAGCAGTCACCCGGGACAGGGGGCCCGTGAGCAGTTCTTC.

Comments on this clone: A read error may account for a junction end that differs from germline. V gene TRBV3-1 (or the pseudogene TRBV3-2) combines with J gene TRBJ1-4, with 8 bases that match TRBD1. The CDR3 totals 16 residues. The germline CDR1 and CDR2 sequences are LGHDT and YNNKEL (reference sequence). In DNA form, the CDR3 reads TGTGCCAGCAGCCAACCTCCAGGGGGCTCTAAGGAAAAACTGTTTTTT. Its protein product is CASSQPPGGSKEKLFF.

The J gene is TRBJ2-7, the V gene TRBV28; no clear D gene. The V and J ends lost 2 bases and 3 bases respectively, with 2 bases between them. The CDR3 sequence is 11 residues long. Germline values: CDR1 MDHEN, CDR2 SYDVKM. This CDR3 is CASSLLYEQYF. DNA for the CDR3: TGTGCCAGCAGTTTACTCTACGAGCAGTACTTC.